The 14 T cell receptor beta chains below were found in one sample sequenced in a study of T cell changes during pregnancy in multiple sclerosis. The assay was immunoSEQ multiplex PCR, and TCRdb's table has in-frame clones only and misses some. The table has 50,000 to 60,000 clones, about nine tenths seen once; the top ten hold approximately 2.3%. The sample here was peripheral blood, taken in the first trimester of pregnancy. These receptors were taken from a female donor in good health, enrolled as a control in a pregnancy study.

The gene calls are TRBV5-1 and TRBJ2-3, with 8 positions matching TRBD1. Germline V gene sequence: CDR1 SGHRS, CDR2 YFSETQ. This CDR3 contains 17 residues. V was clipped by 4 bases and J by 1 base; unmatched bases: 11. CDR3 in DNA: TGCGCCAGCAGCACCTCCACAGGGGGATCCGGCACAGATACGCAGTATTTT. It translates to CASSTSTGGSGTDTQYF.

The CDR3: CAWSPGTGNLGYTF. The CDR3 DNA reads TGTGCCTGGTCTCCTGGGACAGGGAATTTAGGCTACACCTTC. V is TRBV30 and J is TRBJ1-2; 9 positions match TRBD1. CDR3 length equals 14 residues. J gave up 8 bases and V 5 bases, and 12 bases lay outside the gene matches. The germline gives CDR1 GTSNPN, CDR2 SVGIG (reference sequence).

J is TRBJ2-7 and V is TRBV5-1; unclear D gene. CDR3 length: 11 amino acids. The germline V gene encodes CDR1 SGHRS and CDR2 YFSETQ. Trimming took 3 bases from V and 5 from J, leaving 6 bases between them. CDR3 in DNA: TGCGCCAGCAGCTCGGTGAACGAGCAGTACTTC. It translates to CASSSVNEQYF.

The chain has TRBV11-2 and TRBJ1-2; D is uncertain. The V end lost 1 base, the J end lost 4 bases, and 7 bases lay between the germline ends. Germline V gene lookup returns CDR1 SGHAT and CDR2 FQNNGV. CDR3 length: 13 amino acids. This CDR3 is CASSLAESYGYTF. For the CDR3, the DNA is TGTGCCAGCAGCTTAGCTGAGTCCTATGGCTACACCTTC. The whole variable domain, filled in from reference TRBV11-2 and TRBJ1-2, reads EAGVAQSPRYKIIEKRQSVAFWCNPISGHATLYWYQQILGQGPKLLIQFQNNGVVDDSQLPKDRFSAERLKGVDSTLKIQPAKLEDSAVYLCASSLAESYGYTFGSGTRLTVV.

The chain links TRBV9 to TRBJ2-3; 8 nucleotides match TRBD2. The germline gives CDR1 SGDLS, CDR2 YYNGEE. This CDR3 is 16 amino acids long. Unmatched junction bases numbered 8, after V lost 3 bases and J lost 2 bases. CDR3 sequence reads: CASSALAGRITDTQYF. CDR3 DNA: TGTGCCAGCAGCGCCCTAGCGGGCCGGATCACAGATACGCAGTATTTT.

This chain uses TRBV5-4 with TRBJ1-4; D is possibly TRBD1 (5 bases). This CDR3 spans 14 amino acids. The V gene's germline CDR1 is SGHNT and CDR2 YYREEE (reference sequence). Trimming removed 4 bases from V and 10 bases from J, with 17 bases in between. The CDR3 DNA sequence: TGTGCCAGCAGCCCCCCAGGGAAGGGTCGAAAACTGTTTTTT. Translating gives CASSPPGKGRKLFF.

The rearrangement uses TRBV30 and TRBJ1-5; TRBD1 might be the D (5 bases). Germline V gene data show CDR1 as GTSNPN and CDR2 as SVGIG (reference sequence). The CDR3 is 18 residues long. The V and J ends lost 4 bases and 0 bases respectively, with 22 bases between them. This chain's CDR3 is CAWTLRGSGTYSNQPQHF. DNA for the CDR3: TGTGCCTGGACCCTACGGGGGTCAGGGACTTATAGCAATCAGCCCCAGCATTTT.

This chain joins TRBV27 and TRBJ1-3; D may be TRBD1 (5 bases). This CDR3 has 14 residues. The germline V gene has CDR1 MNHEY and CDR2 SMNVEV (reference sequence). V lost 6 bases, J lost 1 base, and 10 bases lay in between. The CDR3 DNA reads TGTGCCAGCAGCCTGGGGCCGTCTGGAAACACCATATATTTT. Its protein is CASSLGPSGNTIYF.

The V and J genes are TRBV19 and TRBJ2-5; 7 bases are a match to TRBD2. Germline V gives CDR1 LNHDA, CDR2 SQIVND (reference sequence). The CDR3 is 14 amino acids. V lost 8 bases to trimming and J lost 3 bases; unmatched junction nucleotides: 9. CDR3 bases: TGTGCCAGTCGAGCGGGAAGGTTCAAAGAGACCCAGTACTTC. Translated, it gives CASRAGRFKETQYF.

The chain has TRBV7-2 and TRBJ1-2; D not resolved. Trimming stripped 4 bases from V and 0 bases from J, with 6 bases between. The CDR3 is 13 amino acids. Germline V gene lookup returns CDR1 SGHTA and CDR2 FQGNSA. CDR3 DNA: TGTGCCAGCAGCTCCGGGACTAACTATGGCTACACCTTC. Translation gives CASSSGTNYGYTF.

V usage is TRBV15 and J usage is TRBJ1-6; no clear D gene. Germline CDR1 is LNHNV and CDR2 is YYDKDF (reference sequence). This CDR3 is built from 13 residues. V dropped 0 bases and J dropped 10 bases, with 7 bases sitting between them. DNA for the CDR3: TGTGCCACCAGCAGAGATGTCGGGTCACCCCTCCACTTT. Encoded protein: CATSRDVGSPLHF.

CDR3 sequence (DNA): TGTGCCAGCAGTTACCGCCAGTTCGATGGCTACACCTTC. Protein: CASSYRQFDGYTF. J is TRBJ1-2 and V is TRBV6-5; D call uncertain. Trimming removed 2 bases at V and 6 bases at J, with 10 bases between. Germline V gene lookup returns CDR1 MNHEY and CDR2 SVGAGI. This CDR3 is built from 13 residues.

This chain uses TRBV2 with TRBJ1-1; no clear D gene. The germline V gene has CDR1 SNHLY and CDR2 FYNNEI. This CDR3 comprises 13 residues. Trimming stripped 4 bases from V and 4 bases from J, with 10 bases between. CDR3 residues: CASSAGGVTEAFF. As DNA, the CDR3 is TGTGCCAGCAGTGCGGGAGGCGTCACTGAAGCTTTCTTT.

This chain joins TRBV7-9 and TRBJ2-7; weak D call: TRBD2 (6 bases). This CDR3 region has 13 residues. Germline lookup yields CDR1 SEHNR and CDR2 FQNEAQ (reference sequence). Trimming pared 4 bases from V and 2 bases from J, leaving 9 bases between. In DNA form, the CDR3 reads TGTGCCAGCAGCTCCCGGGAGACCTACGAGCAGTACTTC. It specifies CASSSRETYEQYF.